This T cell receptor (beta chain) was identified during a study of regulatory T cells in long-lasting Graves disease. Sample time point: newly diagnosed GD, antithyroid drugs for less than 3 months. PBMC RNA was the source of the TCR library. Per American Thyroid Association guidelines, Graves' disease was diagnosed. Patients were enrolled at an endocrinology department in Xi'an, China. In this sample, this clonotype turned up many times. In building TCR beta libraries, iRepertoire HTBI primers were used together with Arm-PCR of CDR3 regions. TCRdb itself ran the multiplex PCR reads through MiXCR, one entry per CDR3 protein. The sample has about 450,000 distinct CDR3 sequences, less than 15% seen once. The length of the CDR3 is 15 residues. Trimming removed 7 bases at V and 2 bases at J, with 16 bases between. The sample also formed part of further work on T cells in Graves' hyperthyroidism and ophthalmopathy. That paper notes: During a first-round RT-PCR of the TCR CDR3, the HTBI primer set was used.

The sample in question was peripheral blood mononuclear cells (PBMCs), obtained at new diagnosis, from a patient treated with antithyroid drugs. The sequence was obtained from a woman between 50 and 59 years old with Graves disease. The rearrangement uses TRBV12-3 or TRBV12-4 and TRBJ2-3, with a weak D call TRBD1 (6 bases). DNA of the CDR3: TGTGCCAGCAAGGCCCCGGACAGTAACACAGATACGCAGTATTTT. Translated, it gives CASKAPDSNTDTQYF.